These 20 T cell receptor beta chains share one sample of origin, sequenced in a study of blood T cell repertoires in COVID-19. The protocol was immunoSEQ multiplex PCR, while the TCRdb copy is restricted to in-frame clones and leaves out a portion. This sample has 200,000 to 250,000 clones, with nearly 90% found just once. Sample: peripheral blood. All receptors derive from a woman aged 18-29 years who had recovered from COVID-19.

The chain uses TRBV20-1 and TRBJ2-7; the match to TRBD2 covers 12 bases. From germline, CDR1 is DFQATT and CDR2 SNEGSKA (reference sequence). V trimming: 3 bases; J trimming: 1 base; junction bases outside the gene matches: 4. The CDR3 has 15 residues. Written as DNA, the CDR3 is TGCAGTGCTAGTTCGGGACTAGCGGGTTCCTACGAGCAGTACTTC. Protein sequence: CSASSGLAGSYEQYF.

The chain is built from TRBV12-3 or TRBV12-4 and TRBJ2-1; D not resolved. The V gene lost 3 bases and the J gene lost 1 base, with 4 bases spanning the gap. CDR3 length: 13 amino acids. The CDR3 DNA is TGTGCCAGCAGTTTCTCTTCCTACAATGAGCAGTTCTTC. Its translation: CASSFSSYNEQFF.

The rearrangement links TRBV5-6 to TRBJ2-7, with TRBD1 identical over 8 bases. Losses at the gene ends were 4 bases for V and 2 bases for J; bases not matched to a gene: 8. The CDR3 runs 15 residues. CDR1 is SGHDT and CDR2 is YYEEEE in the germline V gene. CDR3 loop: CASSPPGTGTYEQYF. Written as DNA, the CDR3 is TGTGCCAGCAGCCCGCCCGGGACAGGTACCTACGAGCAGTACTTC.

J is TRBJ1-2 and V is TRBV30; TRBD1 is a possible D gene (5 bases). Germline V gene sequence: CDR1 GTSNPN, CDR2 SVGIG (reference sequence). This CDR3 has 13 amino acids. Trimming pared 0 bases from V and 7 bases from J, leaving 12 bases between. The CDR3 nucleotides read TGTGCCTGGAGTGTAAATTCAAGGGGTGGCTACACCTTC. This sequence encodes CAWSVNSRGGYTF.

The chain employs TRBV19 and TRBJ2-4; TRBD2 is a possible D gene (6 bases). Trimming shortened V by 3 bases and J by 0 bases, and 9 bases separated the two germline ends. The CDR3 totals 15 residues. Germline values: CDR1 LNHDA, CDR2 SQIVND (reference sequence). DNA for the CDR3: TGTGCCAGTAGTATCCTGGGACTAGCCAAAAACATTCAGTACTTC. As protein: CASSILGLAKNIQYF. The whole variable domain, filled in from reference TRBV19 and TRBJ2-4, reads DGGITQSPKYLFRKEGQNVTLSCEQNLNHDAMYWYRQDPGQGLRLIYYSQIVNDFQKGDIAEGYSVSREKKESFPLTVTSAQKNPTAFYLCASSILGLAKNIQYFGAGTRLSVL.

V is TRBV5-1 and J is TRBJ2-1, with 8 bases lining up with TRBD2. The CDR3 has 15 residues. The germline V gene has CDR1 SGHRS and CDR2 YFSETQ. The ends lost 1 base at V and 3 bases at J; junction bases unmatched: 3. CDR3 sequence reads: CASSLIAGGYNEQFF. CDR3 in DNA: TGCGCCAGCAGCTTGATCGCGGGAGGCTACAATGAGCAGTTCTTC.

The chain combines TRBV24-1 with TRBJ2-2; TRBD1 matches 7 bases. V was pared by 9 bases and J by 5 bases, with 8 bases of the junction left unmatched. The CDR3 has 14 residues. Germline CDR1 is KGHDR and CDR2 is SFDVKD. CDR3 loop: CATATGLETGELFF. CDR3 in DNA: TGTGCCACCGCGACAGGGTTGGAAACCGGGGAGCTGTTTTTT.

The chain carries TRBV4-3 and TRBJ2-2; TRBD2 might be the D (6 bases). Per the germline V gene, CDR1 is LGHNA and CDR2 is YSLEER. The CDR3 is 15 residues long. Trimming took 4 bases from V and 7 from J, leaving 16 bases between them. DNA for the CDR3: TGCGCCAGCAGCCCTCGGACTACCCTCGGCGGGGAGCTGTTTTTT. Amino acids: CASSPRTTLGGELFF.

The V gene is TRBV28, the J gene TRBJ2-2; D gene unclear. Germline CDR1 and CDR2: MDHEN and SYDVKM. V dropped 7 bases and J dropped 2 bases, with 11 bases sitting between them. The CDR3 runs to 14 residues. The CDR3 protein is CASMGFINTGELFF. CDR3 coding DNA: TGTGCCAGCATGGGCTTTATTAACACCGGGGAGCTGTTTTTT.

The rearrangement joins TRBV28 to TRBJ2-1; 7 nucleotides line up with TRBD2. V was clipped by 5 bases and J by 0 bases; unmatched bases: 7. Germline V CDR1 and CDR2: MDHEN, SYDVKM. The CDR3 covers 16 residues. In nucleotides, the CDR3 is TGTGCCAGCAGTGGGACTACCCCTAGCTCCTACAATGAGCAGTTCTTC. This sequence encodes CASSGTTPSSYNEQFF.

This chain links TRBV7-3 with TRBJ2-5; 10 positions agree with TRBD1. This CDR3 is 15 amino acids long. Trimming cost V 0 bases and J 5 bases; bases outside gene matches: 3. The germline gives CDR1 SGHTA, CDR2 FQGTGA. This CDR3 is CASSLTGQGSETQYF. CDR3 DNA sequence: TGTGCCAGCAGCTTAACGGGACAGGGGTCGGAGACCCAGTACTTC.

The V call is TRBV7-3, the J call TRBJ2-2; no clear D. CDR1 and CDR2 (germline): SGHTA, FQGTGA. Deletions cut 7 bases from V and 7 bases from J, with 13 bases between. The CDR3 extends over 13 amino acids. CDR3 in DNA: TGTGCCAGCACCCATACGGAGTTCGGGGAGCTGTTTTTT. This encodes CASTHTEFGELFF.

A few counts support this clone. This chain joins TRBV7-9 and TRBJ2-7, with 7 bases lining up with TRBD1. Germline V gene lookup returns CDR1 SEHNR and CDR2 FQNEAQ (reference sequence). This CDR3 comprises 13 residues. CDR3 loop: CGATGQSPYEQYF. CDR3 sequence (DNA): TGTGGGGCAACGGGACAGAGCCCCTACGAGCAGTACTTC.

This chain joins TRBV24-1 and TRBJ1-1; 7 bases map to TRBD1. V trimming: 1 base; J trimming: 2 bases; junction bases outside the gene matches: 18. The germline gives CDR1 KGHDR, CDR2 SFDVKD. This CDR3 has 20 residues. In DNA, the CDR3 is TGTGCCACCAGTGATTTAGGCGTCGCCAGGGGGAGAAGGAAAAACACTGAAGCTTTCTTT. Translated, it gives CATSDLGVARGRRKNTEAFF.

The rearrangement links TRBV4-2 to TRBJ2-1, with 10 nucleotides matching TRBD2. Germline CDR1 is LGHNA and CDR2 is YNFKEQ. V gave up 4 bases and J gave up 0 bases; unmatched junction bases: 3. The length of the CDR3 is 16 residues. The DNA for the CDR3 is TGTGCCAGCAGCCCTCGACTAGCGGGCTCCTACAATGAGCAGTTCTTC. Amino acid sequence: CASSPRLAGSYNEQFF.

This rearrangement joins TRBV7-9 to TRBJ2-5, with 7 bases aligning to TRBD2. Germline loops: CDR1 SEHNR, CDR2 FQNEAQ (reference sequence). The CDR3 has 14 residues. V was clipped by 4 bases and J by 5 bases; unmatched bases: 7. In DNA form, the CDR3 reads TGTGCCAGCAGCTCGCCGGGAGGTGTGGAGACCCAGTACTTC. The encoded protein is CASSSPGGVETQYF.

The CDR3 sequence is CASSVSGSSYNEQFF. CDR3 DNA: TGTGCCAGCAGCGTTAGCGGGAGCTCCTACAATGAGCAGTTCTTC. The chain carries TRBV7-2 and TRBJ2-1; 9 nucleotides agree with TRBD2. CDR1 is SGHTA, CDR2 FQGNSA, per germline. This CDR3 is built from 15 residues. V shed 5 bases, J shed 0 bases, and the junction held 2 bases outside the gene matches.

The rearrangement joins TRBV27 to TRBJ2-7; 7 bases align to TRBD2. CDR1 is MNHEY, CDR2 SMNVEV, per germline (reference sequence). V was clipped by 5 bases and J by 2 bases; unmatched bases: 9. This CDR3 is 15 amino acids long. The CDR3 bases are TGTGCCAGCAGTCTTCTAGCGGCGGACCCCTACGAGCAGTACTTC. Its protein product is CASSLLAADPYEQYF.

The chain has TRBV6-5 and TRBJ2-3, with TRBD1 as a possible D gene (6 bases). The CDR3 is 14 amino acids. V shed 8 bases and J shed 4 bases, with 16 bases lying between them. CDR1 and CDR2 from the germline V gene are MNHEY and SVGAGI. In nucleotides, the CDR3 is TGTGCCAGCCTCCGAGCCCAGGGGTCAGATACGCAGTATTTT. This codes for CASLRAQGSDTQYF.

The chain carries TRBV25-1 and TRBJ2-7; D is unclear. The V end lost 6 bases, the J end lost 7 bases, and 10 bases lay between the germline ends. Germline V gene lookup returns CDR1 MGHDK and CDR2 SYGVNS. The CDR3 runs 11 residues. CDR3: CASRPLREQYF. The CDR3 nucleotides are TGTGCCAGCAGGCCTTTGAGAGAGCAGTACTTC.